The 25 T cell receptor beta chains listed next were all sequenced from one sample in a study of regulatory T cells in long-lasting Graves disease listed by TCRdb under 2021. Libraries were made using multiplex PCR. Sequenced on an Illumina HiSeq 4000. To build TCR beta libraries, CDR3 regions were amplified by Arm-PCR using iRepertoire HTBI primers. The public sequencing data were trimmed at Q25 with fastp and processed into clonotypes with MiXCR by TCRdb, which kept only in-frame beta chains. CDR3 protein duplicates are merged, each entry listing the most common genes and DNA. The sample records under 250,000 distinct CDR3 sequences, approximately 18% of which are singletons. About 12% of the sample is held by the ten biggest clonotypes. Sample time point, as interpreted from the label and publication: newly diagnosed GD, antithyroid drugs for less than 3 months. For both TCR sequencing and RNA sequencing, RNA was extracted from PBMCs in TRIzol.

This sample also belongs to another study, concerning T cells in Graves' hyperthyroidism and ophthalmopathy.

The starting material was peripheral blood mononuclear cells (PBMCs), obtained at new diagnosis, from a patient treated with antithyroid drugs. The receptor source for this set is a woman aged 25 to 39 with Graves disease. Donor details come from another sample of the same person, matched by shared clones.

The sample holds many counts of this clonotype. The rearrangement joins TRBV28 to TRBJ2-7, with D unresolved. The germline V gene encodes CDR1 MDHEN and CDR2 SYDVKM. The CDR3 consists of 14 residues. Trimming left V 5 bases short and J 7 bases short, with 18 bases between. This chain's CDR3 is CASSIPDLRMEQYF. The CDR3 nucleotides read TGTGCCAGCAGTATCCCAGATCTACGGATGGAGCAGTACTTC.

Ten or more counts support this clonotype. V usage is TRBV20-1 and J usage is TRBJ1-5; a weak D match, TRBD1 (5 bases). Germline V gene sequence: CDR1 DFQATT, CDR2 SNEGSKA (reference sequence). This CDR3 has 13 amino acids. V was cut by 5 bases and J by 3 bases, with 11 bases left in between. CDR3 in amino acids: CSAQQGINQPQHF. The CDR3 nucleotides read TGCAGTGCTCAGCAGGGTATCAATCAGCCCCAGCATTTT.

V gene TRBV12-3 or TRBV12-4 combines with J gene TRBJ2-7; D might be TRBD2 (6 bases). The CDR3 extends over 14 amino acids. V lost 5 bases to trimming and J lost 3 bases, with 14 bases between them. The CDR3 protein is CASSHGTGVYEQYF. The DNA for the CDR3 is TGTGCCAGCAGTCACGGGACTGGGGTCTACGAGCAGTACTTC.

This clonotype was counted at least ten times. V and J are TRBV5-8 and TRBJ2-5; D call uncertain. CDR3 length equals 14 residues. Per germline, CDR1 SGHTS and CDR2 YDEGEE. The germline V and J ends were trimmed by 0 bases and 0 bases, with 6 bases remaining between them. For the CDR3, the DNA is TGTGCCAGCAGCTTGGGTGACTACCAAGAGACCCAGTACTTC. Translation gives CASSLGDYQETQYF.

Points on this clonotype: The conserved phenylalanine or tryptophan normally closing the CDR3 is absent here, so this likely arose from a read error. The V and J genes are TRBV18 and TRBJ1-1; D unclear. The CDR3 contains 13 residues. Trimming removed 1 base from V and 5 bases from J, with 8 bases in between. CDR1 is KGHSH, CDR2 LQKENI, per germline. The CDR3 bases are TGTGCCAGCTCACCACAAGGGCGAACTGAAGCTTTCCTT. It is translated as CASSPQGRTEAFL.

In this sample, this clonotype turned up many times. The CDR3 protein is CASSDRAGEQYF. The CDR3 region has the DNA TGTGCCAGCAGCGACAGGGCGGGGGAGCAGTACTTC. The chain recombines TRBV2 with TRBJ2-7, with D possibly being TRBD1 (7 bases). Trimming took 6 bases from V and 7 from J, leaving 13 bases between them. CDR1 is SNHLY and CDR2 is FYNNEI in the germline V gene. The CDR3 length is 12 residues. The variable domain in full, with the rest retrieved from reference TRBV2 and TRBJ2-7, is EPEVTQTPSHQVTQMGQEVILRCVPISNHLYFYWYRQILGQKVEFLVSFYNNEISEKSEIFDDQFSVERPDGSNFTLKIRSTKLEDSAMYFCASSDRAGEQYFGPGTRLTVT.

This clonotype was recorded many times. The CDR3 here is CASTRNPTDRASGYTF. CDR3 DNA sequence: TGTGCCAGCACCCGAAACCCAACAGACAGGGCAAGTGGCTACACCTTC. The rearrangement joins TRBV3-1 to TRBJ1-2; 7 nucleotides line up with TRBD1. Germline CDR1 and CDR2: LGHDT and YNNKEL (reference sequence). CDR3 length: 16 amino acids. The trim removed 7 bases at V and 7 bases at J, leaving 18 bases unmatched.

This chain's CDR3 is CASTPGQNNSPLHF. The DNA of the CDR3 is TGTGCCAGCACCCCCGGTCAAAATAATTCACCCCTCCACTTT. The rearrangement joins TRBV6-1 to TRBJ1-6; the D is unclear. V lost 7 bases and J 5 bases, leaving 12 bases between the germline ends. The length of the CDR3 is 14 residues. Germline CDR1 reads MNHNS; CDR2 reads SASEGT.

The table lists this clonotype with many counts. CDR3 nucleotides: TGTGCCAGCAGGAGACAGAAAGAGCAGTACTTC. Translation gives CASRRQKEQYF. The J gene is TRBJ2-7, the V gene TRBV12-3 or TRBV12-4; perhaps TRBD1 as D (5 bases). Trimming removed 6 bases at V and 7 bases at J, with 10 bases between. This CDR3 spans 11 amino acids.

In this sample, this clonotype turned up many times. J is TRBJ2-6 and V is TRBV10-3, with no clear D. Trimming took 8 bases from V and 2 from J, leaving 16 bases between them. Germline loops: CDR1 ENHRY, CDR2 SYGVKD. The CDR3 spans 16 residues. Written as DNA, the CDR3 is TGTGCCATCGGGCGAGGACCTACAGCTGGGGCCAACGTCCTGACTTTC. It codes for CAIGRGPTAGANVLTF.

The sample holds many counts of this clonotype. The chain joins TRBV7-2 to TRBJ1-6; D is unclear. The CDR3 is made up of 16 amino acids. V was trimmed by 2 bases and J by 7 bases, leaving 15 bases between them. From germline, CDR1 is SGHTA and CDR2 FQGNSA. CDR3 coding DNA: TGTGCCAGCAGCTTAAGGGTCGGACCGCTAAATTCACCCCTCCACTTT. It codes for CASSLRVGPLNSPLHF. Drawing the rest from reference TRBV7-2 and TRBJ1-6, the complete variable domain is GAGVSQSPSNKVTEKGKDVELRCDPISGHTALYWYRQSLGQGLEFLIYFQGNSAPDKSGLPSDRFSAERTGGSVSTLTIQRTQQEDSAVYLCASSLRVGPLNSPLHFGNGTRLTVT.

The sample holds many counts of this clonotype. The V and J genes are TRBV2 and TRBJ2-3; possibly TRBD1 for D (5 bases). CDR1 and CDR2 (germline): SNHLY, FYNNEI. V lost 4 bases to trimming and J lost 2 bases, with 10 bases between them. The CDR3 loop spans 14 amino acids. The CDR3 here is CASSATDPTDTQYF. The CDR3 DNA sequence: TGTGCCAGCAGTGCGACAGATCCCACAGATACGCAGTATTTT.

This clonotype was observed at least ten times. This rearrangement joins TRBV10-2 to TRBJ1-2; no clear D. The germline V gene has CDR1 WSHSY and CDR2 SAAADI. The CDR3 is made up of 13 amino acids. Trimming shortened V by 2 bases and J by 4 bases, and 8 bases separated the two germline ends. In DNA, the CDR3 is TGCGCCAGCAGTGAGCCGGGAGTCTATGGCTACACCTTC. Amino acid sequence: CASSEPGVYGYTF.

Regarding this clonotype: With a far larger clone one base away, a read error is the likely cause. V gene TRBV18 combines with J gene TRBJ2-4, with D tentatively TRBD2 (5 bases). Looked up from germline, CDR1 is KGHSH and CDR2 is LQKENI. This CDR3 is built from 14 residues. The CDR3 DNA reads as TGTGCCAGCTCACCATCCGGGGAATCCTATGGCTACGCCTTC. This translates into CASSPSGESYGYAF.

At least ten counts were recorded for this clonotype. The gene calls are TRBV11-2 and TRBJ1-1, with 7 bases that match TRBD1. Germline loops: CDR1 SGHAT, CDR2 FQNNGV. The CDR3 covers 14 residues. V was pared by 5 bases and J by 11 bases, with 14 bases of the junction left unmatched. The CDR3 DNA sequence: TGTGCCAGCAGCCAAGGGCCTAAACAGGGGAGGGCTTTCTTT. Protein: CASSQGPKQGRAFF. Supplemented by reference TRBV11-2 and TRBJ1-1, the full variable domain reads EAGVAQSPRYKIIEKRQSVAFWCNPISGHATLYWYQQILGQGPKLLIQFQNNGVVDDSQLPKDRFSAERLKGVDSTLKIQPAKLEDSAVYLCASSQGPKQGRAFFGQGTRLTVV.

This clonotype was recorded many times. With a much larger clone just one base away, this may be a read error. The CDR3 loop is CASSRQMNTEAFF. In DNA form, the CDR3 reads TGTGCCAGCAGCAGACAGATGAACACTGAAGCTTTCTTT. The rearrangement uses TRBV6-4 and TRBJ1-1, with a possible D match to TRBD1 (5 bases). Germline CDR1 reads MRHNA; CDR2 reads SNTAGT. The CDR3 is 13 residues long. The ends were cut back, 6 bases at V and 0 bases at J, with 8 bases in the middle.

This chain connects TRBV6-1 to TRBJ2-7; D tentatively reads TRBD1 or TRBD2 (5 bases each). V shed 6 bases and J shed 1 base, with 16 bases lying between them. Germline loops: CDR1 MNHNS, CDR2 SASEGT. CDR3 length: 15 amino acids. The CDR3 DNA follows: TGTGCCAGCAGACCGGGGCCTTCTGTATCCTACGAGCAGTACTTC. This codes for CASRPGPSVSYEQYF.

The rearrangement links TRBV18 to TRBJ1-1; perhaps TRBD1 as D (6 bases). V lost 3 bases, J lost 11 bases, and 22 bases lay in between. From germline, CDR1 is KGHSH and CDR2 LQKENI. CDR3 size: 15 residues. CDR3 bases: TGTGCCAGCTCACCCGAACAGGGCTCATCAGGTACGGCTTTCTTT. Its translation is CASSPEQGSSGTAFF.

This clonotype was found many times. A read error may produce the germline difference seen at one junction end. The CDR3 DNA is TGCGCCAGCAGCTGGAGCATGACGGGGAACACTGAAGCTTTCTTT. Its translation is CASSWSMTGNTEAFF. This chain connects TRBV7-9 to TRBJ1-1; D not certain. This CDR3 contains 15 residues. Germline CDR1 reads SEHNR; CDR2 reads FQNEAQ (reference sequence).

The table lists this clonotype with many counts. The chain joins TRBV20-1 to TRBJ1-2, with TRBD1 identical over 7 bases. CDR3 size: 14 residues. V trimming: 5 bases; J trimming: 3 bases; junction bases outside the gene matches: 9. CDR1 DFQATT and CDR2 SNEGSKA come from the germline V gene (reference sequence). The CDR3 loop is CSAEGQRGDYGYTF. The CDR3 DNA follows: TGCAGTGCTGAGGGACAGCGCGGGGACTATGGCTACACCTTC.

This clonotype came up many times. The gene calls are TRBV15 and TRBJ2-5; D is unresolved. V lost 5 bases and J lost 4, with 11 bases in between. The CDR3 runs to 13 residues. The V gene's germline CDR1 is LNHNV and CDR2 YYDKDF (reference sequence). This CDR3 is CATSHRRSETQYF. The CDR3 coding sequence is TGTGCCACCAGCCACCGGCGGTCAGAGACCCAGTACTTC.

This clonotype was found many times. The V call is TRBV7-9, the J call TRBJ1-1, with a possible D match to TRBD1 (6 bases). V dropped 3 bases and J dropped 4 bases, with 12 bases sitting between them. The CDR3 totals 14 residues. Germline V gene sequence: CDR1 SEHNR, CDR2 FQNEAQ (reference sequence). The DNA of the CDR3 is TGTGCCAGCAGCTTGGAACAGGGAGGCACTGAAGCTTTCTTT. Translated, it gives CASSLEQGGTEAFF.

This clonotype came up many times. The CDR3 DNA reads as TGCGCCAGTTCATTGGGACCGTTAAATGAAAAACTGTTTTTT. Amino acid sequence: CASSLGPLNEKLFF. V gene TRBV4-1 combines with J gene TRBJ1-4; D is perhaps TRBD1 (5 bases). CDR3 size: 14 residues. Germline CDR1 and CDR2: MGHRA and YSYEKL. V lost 9 bases, J lost 5 bases, and 16 bases lay in between.

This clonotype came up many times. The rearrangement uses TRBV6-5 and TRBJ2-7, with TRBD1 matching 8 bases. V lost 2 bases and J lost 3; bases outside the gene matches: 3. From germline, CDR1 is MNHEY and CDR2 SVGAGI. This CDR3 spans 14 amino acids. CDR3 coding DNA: TGTGCCAGCAGTTACGGGACAGGACTCTACGAGCAGTACTTC. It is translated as CASSYGTGLYEQYF.

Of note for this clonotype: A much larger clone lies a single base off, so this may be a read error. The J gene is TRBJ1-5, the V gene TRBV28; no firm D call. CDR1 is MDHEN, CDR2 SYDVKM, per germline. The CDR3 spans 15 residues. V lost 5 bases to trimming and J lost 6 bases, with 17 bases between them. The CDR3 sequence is CASSPGVGLGQPQHF. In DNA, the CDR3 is TGTGCCAGCAGTCCCGGAGTCGGGTTAGGTCAGCCCCAGCATTTT. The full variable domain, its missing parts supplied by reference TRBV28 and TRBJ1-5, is DVKVTQSSRYLVKRTGEKVFLECVQDMDHENMFWYRQDPGLGLRLIYFSYDVKMKEKGDIPEGYSVSREKKERFSLILESASTNQTSMYLCASSPGVGLGQPQHFGDGTRLSIL.